The rows below give T cell receptor beta chains drawn from one sample of a study of cytomegalovirus exposure and HLA in healthy donors. The data were produced by immunoSEQ multiplex PCR, yet TCRdb's version contains in-frame clones alone and is incomplete. The data hold about 200,000 clones, with about 91% observed a single time. The sample was PBMCs. These receptors were collected from a woman in her late teens or twenties in good health and CMV-seronegative. Each CDR3 is given with its conserved first and last residue. A D gene is named only where the DNA matches it firmly. Not all rows give a size; the values are once, few, many and, for expanded clones, a class.

abundance	v_gene	d_gene	j_gene	CDR3nt	CDR3aa
-	TRBV2	-	TRBJ2-7	TGTGCCAGCCGTCTTCGTGGGGCTTCCGAGCAGTACTTC	CASRLRGASEQYF
-	TRBV11-2	-	TRBJ1-1	TGTGCCAGCAGCTTAGTATTCTCCGTGGCCGACACTGAAGCTTTCTTT	CASSLVFSVADTEAFF
once	TRBV2	-	TRBJ1-2	TGTGCCAGTTCGATTGGTGGGAGCTATGGCTACACCTTC	CASSIGGSYGYTF
-	TRBV28	-	TRBJ2-1	TGTGCCAGCACTGGAGGCTCCTACAATGAGCAGTTCTTC	CASTGGSYNEQFF
-	TRBV28	TRBD1	TRBJ1-5	TGTGTCAGCGGGACAGGGGGGCAGCCCCAGCATTTT	CVSGTGGQPQHF
-	TRBV5-6	TRBD1	TRBJ1-1	TGTGCCAGCAGCTCCTTAGGGACAGGGGGTGGCAGAGCTGAAGCTTTCTTT	CASSSLGTGGGRAEAFF
-	TRBV7-9	-	TRBJ1-2	TGTGCCAGCAGTCCGGGACACGCTTTTGATGGCTACACCTTC	CASSPGHAFDGYTF
-	TRBV10-2	-	TRBJ2-7	TGCGCCAGCAGTTGGGAGAATGGTGGCGACGAGCAGTACTTC	CASSWENGGDEQYF
-	TRBV28	-	TRBJ2-3	TGTGCCAGCAGTCCTAGGACAGATACGCAGTATTTT	CASSPRTDTQYF
-	TRBV6-1	-	TRBJ1-3	TGTGCCAGCAGTGGATACAGGACAATCGGAAACACCATATATTTT	CASSGYRTIGNTIYF
-	TRBV5-6	TRBD2	TRBJ2-1	TGTGCCAGCAGCAAACTAGCGGGATACAATGAGCAGTTCTTC	CASSKLAGYNEQFF
once	TRBV4-1	TRBD1	TRBJ2-7	TGCGCCAGCAGCCAAGAGACAGGGAACTACGAGCAGTACTTC	CASSQETGNYEQYF
-	TRBV29-1	TRBD2	TRBJ2-3	TGCAGCGTTGATTCAGGTAGCGGGAGTGGGAATACGCAGTATTTT	CSVDSGSGSGNTQYF
once	TRBV28	-	TRBJ2-7	TGTGCCAGCAGAGGGTGGCAGGGGATTTCCTACGAGCAGTACTTC	CASRGWQGISYEQYF
few	TRBV9	-	TRBJ2-7	TGTGCCAGCAGCCCCGGTTTCGGGGGCGAGCAGTACTTC	CASSPGFGGEQYF
-	TRBV7-6	-	TRBJ2-1	TGTGCCAGCAGCGGATCAGGGGCCGCCTCCTCTAGGGGGGGATACAATGAGCAGTTCTTC	CASSGSGAASSRGGYNEQFF
-	TRBV28	-	TRBJ2-7	TGTGCCAGCAGTTCAGACTGGAGCTCCTACGAGCAGTACTTC	CASSSDWSSYEQYF